This TCR beta chain is drawn from a study of cytomegalovirus exposure and HLA in healthy donors. Study background: From HLA-typed donors, an early data release held approximately 85 million unique TCRs. Findings of the study overall: There were under 200 TCR beta chains listed as cytomegalovirus-associated. Previous analysis showed most TCR beta V segments were productive about 90% or about 30% of the time. Reportedly, a later analysis found an Asian-associated ancestry cluster had fewer N-insertions than the approximately 700-donor mean.

This CDR3 is built from 14 residues. Trimming cost V 0 bases and J 5 bases; bases outside gene matches: 2. Germline-derived CDR1 and CDR2 are ENHRY and SYGVKD. To note about this clone: As yet, its antigen is unknown.

It was with 60 Vbeta and 13 Jbeta primers that the PCR ran. Repertoires were generated with immunoSEQ multiplex PCR, while TCRdb's copy carries only in-frame clones and drops some. The table has approximately 190,000 clones, 70% to 80% seen once. Sequenced sample: PBMCs. The clonotype comes from a woman younger than 45 in good health and CMV-seropositive. The chain links TRBV10-3 to TRBJ1-2; 8 bases map to TRBD1. CDR3 sequence: CAISESQGGYGYTF. Here the CDR3 DNA reads TGTGCCATCAGTGAGTCACAGGGGGGGTATGGCTACACCTTC.